This T cell receptor beta chain was sequenced for a study of blood T cell repertoires in COVID-19. Study summary: Samples representing acute and convalescent COVID-19 were sourced from the United States, Italy and Spain. T cells, B-cell-depleted T cells, or PBMCs provided the cDNA or gDNA that served as material.

CDR3 length: 12 amino acids. Trimming shortened V by 6 bases and J by 0 bases, and 5 bases separated the two germline ends. Germline CDR1 reads SEHNR; CDR2 reads FQNEAQ (reference sequence). Per the original data handling: Amplified reference gene primers provided the basis for estimating nucleated cell counts. Some clones are missing from TCRdb's copy, which holds only in-frame ones; the method was immunoSEQ multiplex PCR. V and J calls and clone size are those listed in that table; D and trimming were worked out from the DNA. The sample has some 55,000 clones; roughly 90% are singletons. The sample consisted of peripheral blood. The V call is TRBV7-9, the J call TRBJ1-1, with no clear D. The source of this sequence is a human donor in a cohort sampled during active COVID-19. CDR3 nucleotides: TGTGCCAGCAGTTCTATGAACACTGAAGCTTTCTTT. Encoded protein: CASSSMNTEAFF.